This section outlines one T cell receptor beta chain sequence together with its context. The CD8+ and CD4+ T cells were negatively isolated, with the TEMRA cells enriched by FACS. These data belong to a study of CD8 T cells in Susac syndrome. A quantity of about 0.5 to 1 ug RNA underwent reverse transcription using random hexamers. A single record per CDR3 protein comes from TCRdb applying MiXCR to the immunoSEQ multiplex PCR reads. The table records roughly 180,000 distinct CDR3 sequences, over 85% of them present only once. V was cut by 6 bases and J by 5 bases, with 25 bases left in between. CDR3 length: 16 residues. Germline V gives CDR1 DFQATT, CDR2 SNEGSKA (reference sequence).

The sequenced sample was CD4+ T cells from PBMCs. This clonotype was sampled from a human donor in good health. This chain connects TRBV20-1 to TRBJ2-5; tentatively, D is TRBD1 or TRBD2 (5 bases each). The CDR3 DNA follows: TGCAGTGCGACCCTCCCGGGACCTTCTGGTTTCGAGACCCAGTACTTC. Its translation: CSATLPGPSGFETQYF.